This TCR beta chain was identified in a study of T cells in Graves' hyperthyroidism and ophthalmopathy. The CDR3 regions of TCR beta were amplified from RNA transcripts. First-round RT-PCR with HTBI primers amplified the TCR CDR3 region. Each CDR3 protein is one row after TCRdb ran MiXCR on the multiplex PCR reads. The profile shows about 420,000 distinct CDR3 sequences, around 16% of them singletons. The TCR sequence derives from a woman between 18 and 29 years old with Graves' hyperthyroidism. Material for sequencing was blood.

The CDR3 region has the DNA TGTGCCAGTAGTGATGCACCGAACACTGAAGCTTTCTTT. This encodes CASSDAPNTEAFF. The chain has TRBV19 and TRBJ1-1, with D unresolved. Germline values: CDR1 LNHDA, CDR2 SQIVND (reference sequence). Trimming pared 5 bases from V and 1 base from J, leaving 8 bases between. The length of the CDR3 is 13 residues.